This is a list of T cell receptor beta chains from one sample in a study of shared clonotypes between healthy human individuals. This table comes from immunoSEQ multiplex PCR, and its TCRdb copy is limited to in-frame clones, with some not included. Here the sample spans about half a million clones, around four fifths being singletons. Source material: PBMCs. Receptor source: a woman aged 40 to 49 in good health. Some clones in this sample may be carry-over from other donors' samples. The CDR3 runs from the conserved cysteine through the conserved F or W. D genes are given only for firm matches. Expanded clones are given a class, and other clones once, few, many or no size at all.

>TRBJ2-3|.|TRBV28|TRBD2
TGTGCCAGCAGTTCTGCCCGGGCGGGAGGCACAGATACGCAGTATTTT
CASSSARAGGTDTQYF
>TRBJ2-3|once|TRBV6-6|TRBD1
TGTGCCAGCAGTTACGGGCGGACAGGGGGAGATACGCAGTATTTT
CASSYGRTGGDTQYF
>TRBJ2-7|.|TRBV4-2|.
TGTGCCAGCAGCCAAGCTGGTCCCGGGAGTTCCTACGAGCAGTACTTC
CASSQAGPGSSYEQYF
>TRBJ2-7|.|TRBV23-1|TRBD2
TGCGCCAGCAGTCCCGGGGGGGGGACGGTCTACGAGCAGTACTTC
CASSPGGGTVYEQYF
>TRBJ2-5|many|TRBV6-1|TRBD1
TGTGCCAGCAGTGAAAAGACAGGGGGCAGGGAGACCCAGTACTTC
CASSEKTGGRETQYF
>TRBJ2-5|.|TRBV5-4|TRBD1
TGTGCCAGCAGCCCGGACAGGGTAGAGACCCAGTACTTC
CASSPDRVETQYF
>TRBJ1-2|.|TRBV6-6|TRBD1
TGTGCCAGCAGTTACCGCCCACAGGGGGAGAACTATGGCTACACCTTC
CASSYRPQGENYGYTF
>TRBJ1-2|.|TRBV28|.
TGTGCCAGCAGTTTTCGACTCTACGAACGGGACTTGGGTTTGTATGGCTACACCTTC
CASSFRLYERDLGLYGYTF
>TRBJ2-4|.|TRBV6-1|.
TGTGCCAGCAGTCCTTGGTTAGCCGACGCGCACATTCAGTACTTC
CASSPWLADAHIQYF
>TRBJ1-4|.|TRBV4-1|.
TGCGCCAGCAGCCTTGAGGGAGGGGGTCTAGGTGAAAAACTGTTTTTT
CASSLEGGGLGEKLFF
>TRBJ2-7|.|TRBV5-1|.
TGCGCCAGCAGCTCGGCGGGACAGTCCTACGAGCAGTACTTC
CASSSAGQSYEQYF
>TRBJ2-1|.|TRBV30|TRBD2
TGTGCCTGGAGTGGGCTAGCGGGAGCCGGCGAGCAGTTCTTC
CAWSGLAGAGEQFF
>TRBJ1-5|.|TRBV2|.
TGTGCCAGCAGTGAACTGGGACGTCAACAGCCCCAGCATTTT
CASSELGRQQPQHF
>TRBJ2-1|.|TRBV6-5|.
TGTGCCAGCAGTTACGGGAGGCACAAACCAGAGCAGTTCTTC
CASSYGRHKPEQFF
>TRBJ2-1|.|TRBV7-2|.
TGTGCCAGCAGGCGTGGGGGCGTACAGGGCCACAATGAGCAGTTCTTC
CASRRGGVQGHNEQFF
>TRBJ1-6|.|TRBV7-6|.
TGTGCCAGCAGCCAGGGGAGTTCACCCCTCCACTTT
CASSQGSSPLHF
>TRBJ1-5|once|TRBV28|.
TGTGCCAGCTGTGGTGGTCTGGGTCAGCCCCAGCATTTT
CASCGGLGQPQHF
>TRBJ2-3|few|TRBV7-9|.
TGTGCCAGCAGTGACACAGATACGCAGTATTTT
CASSDTDTQYF
>TRBJ1-2|.|TRBV7-9|TRBD1
TGTGCCAGCAGCCAAGACAGGGTTGGTGGCTACACCTTC
CASSQDRVGGYTF
>TRBJ2-1|.|TRBV7-2|.
TGTGCCAGCAGCCGATCCGTATCGGCAGGGGGGGAGAATGAGCAGTTCTTC
CASSRSVSAGGENEQFF
>TRBJ2-5|few|TRBV5-4|.
TGTGCCAGCAGCTTGGGGCGGAGAGGAGAGACCCAGTACTTC
CASSLGRRGETQYF
>TRBJ2-7|.|TRBV27|.
TGTGCCAGCAGTTTTAAGCCTTCCTACGAGCAGTACTTC
CASSFKPSYEQYF
>TRBJ1-4|.|TRBV9|.
TGTGCCAGCAGCGTCCCACCAGATAGCCCGGCGTATGAAAAACTGTTTTTT
CASSVPPDSPAYEKLFF
>TRBJ2-1|.|TRBV10-3|TRBD2
TGTGCCATCAGAAAGATTGAAGCGGGGTACAATGAGCAGTTCTTC
CAIRKIEAGYNEQFF
>TRBJ2-7|.|TRBV7-2|TRBD1
TGTGCCAGCAGCTTAGCCTTAGGTCGGACAGGGGGCGAGCAGTACTTC
CASSLALGRTGGEQYF
>TRBJ2-7|.|TRBV6-6|.
TGTGCCAGCAGTTCCAAACAGGGCCCCTACGAGCAGTACTTC
CASSSKQGPYEQYF
>TRBJ2-5|.|TRBV5-1|TRBD1
TGCGCCAGCAGCTTGACAGGGGTGGAGACCCAGTACTTC
CASSLTGVETQYF
>TRBJ2-7|.|TRBV29-1|TRBD2
TGCAGCGCCCTTAGCGGGAGCATCTACGAGCAGTACTTC
CSALSGSIYEQYF
>TRBJ2-7|.|TRBV9|TRBD2
TGTGCCAGCAGCGTAGCCCCTAGCGGGAGTAACGAGCAGTACTTC
CASSVAPSGSNEQYF
>TRBJ2-5|.|TRBV11-3|TRBD1
TGTGCCAGCAGCCCAGGCATAGGGGGCGGGGAGACCCAGTACTTC
CASSPGIGGGETQYF
>TRBJ2-7|.|TRBV7-6|TRBD1
TGTGCTAGCAGCTCGGGACAGGGGTCCTACGAGCAGTACTTC
CASSSGQGSYEQYF
>TRBJ1-4|once|TRBV28|.
TGTGCCAGCAGCCCAGACCCGAATGAAAAACTGTTTTTT
CASSPDPNEKLFF
>TRBJ2-2|.|TRBV6-6|.
TGTGCCAGCAGTTACTCCCGGGCCGGGGAGCTGTTTTTT
CASSYSRAGELFF
>TRBJ2-3|.|TRBV27|.
TGTGCCAGCAGAAAGAGCACAGATACGCAGTATTTT
CASRKSTDTQYF
>TRBJ2-7|once|TRBV5-1|.
TGCGCCAGCAGCTTGGCCGGGGCTCCCTACGAGCAGTACTTC
CASSLAGAPYEQYF
>TRBJ2-1|.|TRBV5-1|TRBD1
TGCGCCAGCAGCTCGGGACAGTACAATGAGCAGTTCTTC
CASSSGQYNEQFF
>TRBJ2-1|few|TRBV7-3|TRBD2
TGTGCCAGCAGCTTAACGGGCCGACTAGCGGGAGTGAATGAGCAGTTCTTC
CASSLTGRLAGVNEQFF
>TRBJ1-6|.|TRBV25-1|.
TGTGCCAGCAGTGTTGGTATTGGGAGGAATTCACCCCTCCACTTT
CASSVGIGRNSPLHF
>TRBJ2-3|.|TRBV10-3|.
TGTGCCATCAGTGAGTCTCCAAGTTCCGATACGCAGTATTTT
CAISESPSSDTQYF
>TRBJ2-1|.|TRBV18|TRBD1
TGTGCCAGCTCACCCGGACAGGGTACCTACAATGAGCAGTTCTTC
CASSPGQGTYNEQFF
>TRBJ2-1|.|TRBV19|TRBD1
TGTGCCAGTAGTATTGAGGGACAGGGGTTGGGTAATGAGCAGTTCTTC
CASSIEGQGLGNEQFF
>TRBJ1-1|.|TRBV7-9|.
TGTGCCAGCAGCTTCGATCGGGGATATGACACTGAAGCTTTCTTT
CASSFDRGYDTEAFF
>TRBJ1-3|.|TRBV12-1|.
TGTGCCAGCAGCCCCGACCCGGTGCGGAGTCTCCTCTCTGGAAACACCATATATTTT
CASSPDPVRSLLSGNTIYF
>TRBJ1-3|.|TRBV7-9|.
TGTGCCAGCAGCTTAGGCTCTGGAAACACCATATATTTT
CASSLGSGNTIYF
>TRBJ2-1|.|TRBV25-1|TRBD2
TGTGCCAGCCATGAAGGCCCCTGGACTAGCGGGAACTACAATGAGCAGTTCTTC
CASHEGPWTSGNYNEQFF
>TRBJ1-4|few|TRBV6-4|.
TGTGCCAGCCCCGCCGGGATCTCTGAAAAACTGTTTTTT
CASPAGISEKLFF
>TRBJ2-7|few|TRBV10-1|.
TGCGCCAGCAGCCCTGGATTCTCCTACGAGCAGTACTTC
CASSPGFSYEQYF
>TRBJ2-6|.|TRBV6-1|.
TGTGCCAGCAGTGACTGGACAATTGGGGCCAACGTCCTGACTTTC
CASSDWTIGANVLTF
>TRBJ2-2|.|TRBV6-1|TRBD1
TGTGCCAGCAGTGAAGCTTATAGGGGGCGCCACGGGGAGCTGTTTTTT
CASSEAYRGRHGELFF
>TRBJ2-3|.|TRBV5-5|.
TGTGCCAGCACCCCGGGTGGATTCACAGATACGCAGTATTTT
CASTPGGFTDTQYF
>TRBJ2-1|.|TRBV30|.
TGTGCCTGGAGCCAGACTAGTTTGGGGCTTTACGATGAGCAGTTCTTC
CAWSQTSLGLYDEQFF
>TRBJ2-5|.|TRBV2|.
TGTGCCAGCAGTGTGGACGCTACTGCAGAGACCCAGTACTTC
CASSVDATAETQYF
>TRBJ2-7|.|TRBV10-2|TRBD2
TGCGCCAGCAGGACGGGACTAGCGGGAGTCTACGAGCAGTACTTC
CASRTGLAGVYEQYF
>TRBJ2-5|.|TRBV27|.
TGTGCCAGCAGTACAACACGGGGAGAGACCCAGTACTTC
CASSTTRGETQYF
>TRBJ2-1|.|TRBV7-2|TRBD2
TGTGCCAGCAGCCCAGTCGGGACTAGCGGGTACAATGAGCAGTTCTTC
CASSPVGTSGYNEQFF